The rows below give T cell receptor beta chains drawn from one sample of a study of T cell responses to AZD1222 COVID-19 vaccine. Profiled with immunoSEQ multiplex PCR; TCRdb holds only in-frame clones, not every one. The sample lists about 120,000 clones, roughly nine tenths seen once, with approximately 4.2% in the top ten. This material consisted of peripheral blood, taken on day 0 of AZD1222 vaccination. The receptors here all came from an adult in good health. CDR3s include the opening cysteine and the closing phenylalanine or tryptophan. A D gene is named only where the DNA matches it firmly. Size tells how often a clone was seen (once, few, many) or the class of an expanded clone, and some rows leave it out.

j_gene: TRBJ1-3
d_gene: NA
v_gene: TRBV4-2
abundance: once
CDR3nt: TGTGCCAGCAGCCAAGATCTGAATTACCCTGGAAACACCATATATTTT
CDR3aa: CASSQDLNYPGNTIYF

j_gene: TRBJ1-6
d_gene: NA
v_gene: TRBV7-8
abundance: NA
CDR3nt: TGTGCCAGCAGCTCTCTTCAGGGAAATAATTCACCCCTCCACTTT
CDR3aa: CASSSLQGNNSPLHF

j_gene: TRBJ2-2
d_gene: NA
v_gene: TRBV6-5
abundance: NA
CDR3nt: TGTGCCAGCACGGGGGCGACGAACACCGGGGAGCTGTTTTTT
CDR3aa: CASTGATNTGELFF

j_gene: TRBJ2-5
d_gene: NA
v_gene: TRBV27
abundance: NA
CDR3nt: TGTGCCAGCAGTTTTGACGCTGGGGAGACCCAGTACTTC
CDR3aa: CASSFDAGETQYF

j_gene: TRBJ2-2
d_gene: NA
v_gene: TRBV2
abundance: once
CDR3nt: TGTGCCAGCAGTGAACGGAAAACCGGGGAGCTGTTTTTT
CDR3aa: CASSERKTGELFF

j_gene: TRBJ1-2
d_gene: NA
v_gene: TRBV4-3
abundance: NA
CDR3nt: TGCGCCAGCAGCCAAGATTGGGATAATGGCTACACCTTC
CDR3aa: CASSQDWDNGYTF

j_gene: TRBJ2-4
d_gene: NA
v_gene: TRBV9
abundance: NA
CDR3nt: TGTGCCAGCAGCGTAGTGGATGGGGACCAAAACATTCAGTACTTC
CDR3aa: CASSVVDGDQNIQYF

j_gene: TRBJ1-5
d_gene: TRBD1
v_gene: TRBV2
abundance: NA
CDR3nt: TGTGCCAGCAGTCTGACAGGGGGCAATCAGCCCCAGCATTTT
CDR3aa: CASSLTGGNQPQHF

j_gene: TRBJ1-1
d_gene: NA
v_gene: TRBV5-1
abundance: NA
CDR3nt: TGCGCCAGCAGCTTGGAAAGGGGCCCTGAAGCTTTCTTT
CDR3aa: CASSLERGPEAFF

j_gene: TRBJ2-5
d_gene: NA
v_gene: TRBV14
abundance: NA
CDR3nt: TGTGCCAGCAGCCTGACCGAAGAGACCCAGTACTTC
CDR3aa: CASSLTEETQYF

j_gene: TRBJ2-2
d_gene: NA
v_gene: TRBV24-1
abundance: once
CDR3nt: TGTGCCACCGCGGGGGCGGGGACCACCGGGGAGCTGTTTTTT
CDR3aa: CATAGAGTTGELFF

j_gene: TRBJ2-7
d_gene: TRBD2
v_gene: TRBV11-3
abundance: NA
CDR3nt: TGTGCCAGCAGCTTTGGCGGGGGCGAGCAGTACTTC
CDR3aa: CASSFGGGEQYF

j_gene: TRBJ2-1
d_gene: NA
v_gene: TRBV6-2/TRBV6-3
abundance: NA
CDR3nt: TGTGCCAGCAGTTACGGGGGGGGGCTCAATGAGCAGTTCTTC
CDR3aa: CASSYGGGLNEQFF

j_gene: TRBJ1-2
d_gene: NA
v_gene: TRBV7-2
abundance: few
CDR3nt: TGTGCCACCTTACGGGACGGCAAGCTAACAGGTGGCTACACCTTC
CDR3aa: CATLRDGKLTGGYTF

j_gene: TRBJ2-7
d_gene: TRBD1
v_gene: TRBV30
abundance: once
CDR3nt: TGTGCCTGGAGTTTGGACAGGGAAACAGAGCAGTACTTC
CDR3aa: CAWSLDRETEQYF

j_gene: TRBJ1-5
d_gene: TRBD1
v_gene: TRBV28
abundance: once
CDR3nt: TGTGCCAGCAGGGACAGGGATAATCAGTCCCAGCATTTT
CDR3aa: CASRDRDNQSQHF

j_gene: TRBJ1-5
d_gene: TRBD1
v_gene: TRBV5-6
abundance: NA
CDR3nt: TGTGCCAGCAGCTTGGTGTCAGGGGGGAGCAATCAGCCCCAGCATTTT
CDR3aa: CASSLVSGGSNQPQHF

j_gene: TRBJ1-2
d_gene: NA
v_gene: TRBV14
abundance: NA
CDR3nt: TGTGCCAGCAGCCAAGGGGTTCCGACAACTAACTATGGCTACACCTTC
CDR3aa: CASSQGVPTTNYGYTF

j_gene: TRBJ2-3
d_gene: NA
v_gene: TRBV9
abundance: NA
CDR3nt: TGTGCCAGCAGCGTAGGTCCTAGCGGCACAGATACGCAGTATTTT
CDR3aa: CASSVGPSGTDTQYF

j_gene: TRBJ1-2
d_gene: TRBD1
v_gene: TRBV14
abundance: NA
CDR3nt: TGTGCCAGCAGCCCGGAGGGGACAGGGGGCGATTACTCCTATGGCTACACCTTC
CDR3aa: CASSPEGTGGDYSYGYTF

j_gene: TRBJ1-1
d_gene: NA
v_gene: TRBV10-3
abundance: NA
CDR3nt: TGTGCCATCAGTGAGTCGGGACAAGCTGAAGCTTTCTTT
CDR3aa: CAISESGQAEAFF

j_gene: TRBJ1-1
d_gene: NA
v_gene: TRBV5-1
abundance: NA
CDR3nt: TGCGCCAGCAGCTTGTGGGGCACGAACACTGAAGCTTTCTTT
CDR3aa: CASSLWGTNTEAFF

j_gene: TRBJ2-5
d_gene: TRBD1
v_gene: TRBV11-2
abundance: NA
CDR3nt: TGTGCCAGCAGCTTAAGGGGCCACTGGACAGGGGACTACCAAGAGACCCAGTACTTC
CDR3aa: CASSLRGHWTGDYQETQYF

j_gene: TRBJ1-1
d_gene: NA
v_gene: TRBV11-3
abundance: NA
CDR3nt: TGTGCCAGCAGCTGGGGACGGGGTATCACTGAAGCTTTCTTT
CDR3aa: CASSWGRGITEAFF

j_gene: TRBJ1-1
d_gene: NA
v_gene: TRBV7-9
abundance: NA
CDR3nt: TGTGCCAGCAGCTTAGGGGCGGTGAACACTGAAGCTTTCTTT
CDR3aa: CASSLGAVNTEAFF

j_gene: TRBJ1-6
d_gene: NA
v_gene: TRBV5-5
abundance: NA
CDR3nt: TGTGCCAGCAGCCGAGGGGACAATTACGATTCACCCCTCCACTTT
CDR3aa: CASSRGDNYDSPLHF

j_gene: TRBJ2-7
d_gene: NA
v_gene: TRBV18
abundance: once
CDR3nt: TGTGCCAGCTCACCAATCGACAGACCCTACGAGCAGTACTTC
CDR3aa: CASSPIDRPYEQYF

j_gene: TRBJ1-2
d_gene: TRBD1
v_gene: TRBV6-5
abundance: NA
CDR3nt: TGTGCCAGCACCCGGGACAGTACTGCGGGCTACACCTTC
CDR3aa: CASTRDSTAGYTF

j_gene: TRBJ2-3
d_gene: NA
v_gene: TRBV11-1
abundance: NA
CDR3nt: TGTGCCAGCAGCACCGGGACTGTTAGCACAGATACGCAGTATTTT
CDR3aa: CASSTGTVSTDTQYF

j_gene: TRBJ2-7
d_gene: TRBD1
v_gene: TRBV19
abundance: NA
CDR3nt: TGTGCCAGTAGTATGGTAATCGGGACAGGGTCGTCCTACGAGCAGTACTTC
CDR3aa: CASSMVIGTGSSYEQYF

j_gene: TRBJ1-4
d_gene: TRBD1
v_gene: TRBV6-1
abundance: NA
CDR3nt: TGTGCCAGCAGTGAAGCGTGGAGGGACAGGGGGCGCGGGACCCCGGGGAAACTGTTTTTT
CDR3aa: CASSEAWRDRGRGTPGKLFF

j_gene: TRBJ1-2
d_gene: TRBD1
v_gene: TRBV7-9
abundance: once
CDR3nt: TGTGCCAGCAGCCCAAGGGGACAGGGGGCTGTCTTCGATGGCTACACCTTC
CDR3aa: CASSPRGQGAVFDGYTF